This is a list of T cell receptor beta chains from one sample in a study of response to subunit inactivated influenza vaccine. MiXCR, run by TCRdb on the RT-PCR reads, gives a single entry per CDR3 protein. The sample records about 540,000 distinct CDR3 sequences, around 21% being singletons. This sample was shared with a second study, whose subject was T cells expressing NK-cell markers.

Material: CD4+ T cells sorted from PBMCs, obtained 11 to 12 days after vaccination. The receptor set was obtained from a man between 50 and 59 years old who received an inactivated influenza vaccine. The CDR3 runs from the conserved cysteine through the conserved F or W. The D gene is left open where the match is weak. Some rows have no size entry. The others give once, few or many, or a class for an expanded clone.

d_call,clone_size,j_call,v_call,cdr3_aa,cdr3_nt
NA,NA,TRBJ1-4,TRBV12-3/TRBV12-4,CASSLSGLRELFF,TGTGCCAGCAGTTTATCCGGCCTGAGGGAACTGTTTTTT
NA,few,TRBJ2-7,TRBV18,CASSREPVRAHYEQYF,TGTGCCAGCTCGCGCGAACCGGTAAGAGCCCACTACGAGCAGTACTTC
TRBD2,few,TRBJ2-3,TRBV10-3,CAISRTSGSTDTQYF,TGTGCCATCAGTCGGACTAGCGGCAGCACAGATACGCAGTATTTT
TRBD2,NA,TRBJ2-3,TRBV7-9,CASSYTSGGRDTQYF,TGTGCCAGCAGTTATACTAGCGGGGGAAGAGATACGCAGTATTTT
TRBD1,few,TRBJ2-7,TRBV6-5,CASSYSGTGEYEQYF,TGTGCCAGCAGTTACTCCGGGACAGGGGAGTACGAGCAGTACTTC
TRBD2,few,TRBJ2-7,TRBV7-9,CASSAGTRLDGEQYF,TGTGCCAGCAGCGCCGGGACTAGGCTTGATGGCGAGCAGTACTTC
NA,few,TRBJ2-7,TRBV7-2,CASSLGARSTHEQYF,TGTGCCAGCAGCTTAGGGGCTAGGAGTACCCACGAGCAGTACTTC
NA,NA,TRBJ2-5,TRBV20-1,CSAVGVSVETQYF,TGCAGTGCTGTCGGGGTATCGGTGGAGACCCAGTACTTC
TRBD1,NA,TRBJ2-5,TRBV7-2,CASSEMGQGSGTQYF,TGTGCCAGCAGCGAAATGGGACAGGGGAGTGGGACCCAGTACTTC
NA,NA,TRBJ2-4,TRBV24-1,CATSDGSSTKNIQYF,TGTGCCACCAGTGATGGAAGTAGCACTAAAAACATTCAGTACTTC
NA,NA,TRBJ2-3,TRBV24-1,CATSDLRGYADTQYF,TGTGCCACCAGTGATTTGCGAGGATACGCAGATACGCAGTATTTT
NA,few,TRBJ1-2,TRBV6-5,CASRHKGYGYTF,TGTGCCAGCAGGCATAAAGGCTATGGCTACACCTTC
TRBD1,many,TRBJ1-6,TRBV12-3/TRBV12-4,CASSSGTGNSPLHF,TGTGCCAGCAGTTCCGGGACAGGGAATTCACCCCTCCACTTT
NA,few,TRBJ1-5,TRBV19,CATAGRGVGQPQHF,TGTGCCACAGCGGGCCGTGGGGTAGGTCAGCCCCAGCATTTT
NA,few,TRBJ1-1,TRBV20-1,CSAFSGLTEAFF,TGCAGTGCTTTTTCGGGATTGACTGAAGCTTTCTTT
NA,NA,TRBJ1-4,TRBV6-1,CASRWGDEKLFF,TGTGCCAGCCGGTGGGGAGATGAAAAACTGTTTTTT
NA,few,TRBJ2-1,TRBV7-6,CASSSRGVGEQFF,TGTGCCAGCAGCTCGAGGGGGGTGGGAGAGCAGTTCTTC
NA,NA,TRBJ2-5,TRBV7-2,CASSLALGSETQYF,TGTGCCAGCAGCTTAGCATTAGGTTCAGAGACCCAGTACTTC
NA,few,TRBJ1-1,TRBV29-1,CSVQGYGYTEAFF,TGCAGCGTACAGGGTTATGGGTACACTGAAGCTTTCTTT
TRBD2,NA,TRBJ2-1,TRBV20-1,CSARVSGGSYNEQFF,TGCAGTGCTAGAGTTAGCGGGGGAAGCTACAATGAGCAGTTCTTC
NA,NA,TRBJ1-4,TRBV28,CASSLGRTRTKLFF,TGTGCCAGCAGTTTAGGGAGGACCCGGACAAAACTGTTTTTT
NA,NA,TRBJ1-2,TRBV7-8,CASSPRRGEANYGYTF,TGTGCCAGCAGCCCCCGAAGGGGGGAAGCGAACTATGGCTACACCTTC
TRBD2,few,TRBJ2-1,TRBV9,CASSPVPLAGGNEQFF,TGTGCCAGCAGCCCCGTTCCTCTAGCGGGGGGCAATGAGCAGTTCTTC
TRBD2,NA,TRBJ2-7,TRBV28,CASRVTSESRAYEQYF,TGTGCCAGCAGGGTCACTAGCGAATCCCGAGCCTACGAGCAGTACTTC
NA,NA,TRBJ2-5,TRBV7-8,CASSLAQGFSGETQYF,TGTGCCAGCAGCTTAGCGCAGGGGTTTTCGGGGGAGACCCAGTACTTC
TRBD2,few,TRBJ2-3,TRBV11-1,CASSLTPGLRGGGTDTQYF,TGTGCCAGCAGCCTCACACCAGGATTACGGGGGGGCGGCACAGATACGCAGTATTTT
TRBD2,NA,TRBJ2-7,TRBV5-1,CASSLGGSGPSSEQYF,TGCGCCAGCAGTCTCGGGGGGAGTGGGCCGTCCTCCGAGCAGTACTTC
NA,NA,TRBJ1-2,TRBV28,CASSLSGGGGYGYTF,TGTGCCAGCAGTTTATCTGGGGGAGGGGGCTATGGCTACACCTTC
NA,NA,TRBJ1-2,TRBV27,CASSPLSKYGGYTF,TGTGCCAGCAGTCCGCTGTCCAAGTACGGTGGCTACACCTTC
NA,once,TRBJ2-7,TRBV18,CASSPGVAYEQYF,TGTGCCAGCTCCCCCGGAGTTGCCTACGAGCAGTACTTC
TRBD2,NA,TRBJ2-5,TRBV7-2,CASSPFSGNQETQYF,TGTGCCAGCAGCCCTTTTAGCGGGAATCAAGAGACCCAGTACTTC
TRBD1,NA,TRBJ2-7,TRBV11-2,CASREDRATYEQYF,TGTGCCAGCAGAGAGGACAGGGCCACCTACGAGCAGTACTTC
NA,few,TRBJ1-1,TRBV27,CASSFNSARTEAFF,TGTGCCAGCAGTTTTAACTCGGCGAGGACTGAAGCTTTCTTT
NA,NA,TRBJ2-3,TRBV7-2,CASSKSRDLGGDTQYF,TGTGCCAGCAGCAAAAGCCGGGATCTTGGTGGAGATACGCAGTATTTT
TRBD2,few,TRBJ2-1,TRBV20-1,CSARGRTSEYNEQFF,TGCAGTGCTAGAGGGAGGACTAGCGAATACAATGAGCAGTTCTTC
NA,few,TRBJ2-3,TRBV20-1,CSAGDGDLATDTQYF,TGCAGTGCCGGCGACGGAGACCTGGCGACAGATACGCAGTATTTT
TRBD2,NA,TRBJ2-1,TRBV12-3/TRBV12-4,CASREKGLAVYNEQFF,TGTGCCAGCAGGGAAAAGGGACTAGCGGTCTACAATGAGCAGTTCTTC
TRBD1,NA,TRBJ2-3,TRBV12-3/TRBV12-4,CASSNLPGTGTDTQYF,TGTGCCAGCAGTAACCTTCCCGGGACAGGCACAGATACGCAGTATTTT
NA,NA,TRBJ2-5,TRBV20-1,CSVRDLQETQYF,TGCAGTGTCAGGGACCTCCAAGAGACCCAGTACTTC
NA,NA,TRBJ1-5,TRBV6-1,CASSEGTQVDQPQHF,TGTGCCAGCAGTGAAGGGACACAGGTCGATCAGCCCCAGCATTTT
NA,NA,TRBJ1-6,TRBV12-3/TRBV12-4,CASTLTSTGSPLHF,TGTGCCAGCACCCTGACCTCGACAGGATCACCCCTCCACTTT
NA,NA,TRBJ2-7,TRBV10-3,CAISDRVAYEQYF,TGTGCCATCAGTGACAGGGTCGCCTACGAGCAGTACTTC